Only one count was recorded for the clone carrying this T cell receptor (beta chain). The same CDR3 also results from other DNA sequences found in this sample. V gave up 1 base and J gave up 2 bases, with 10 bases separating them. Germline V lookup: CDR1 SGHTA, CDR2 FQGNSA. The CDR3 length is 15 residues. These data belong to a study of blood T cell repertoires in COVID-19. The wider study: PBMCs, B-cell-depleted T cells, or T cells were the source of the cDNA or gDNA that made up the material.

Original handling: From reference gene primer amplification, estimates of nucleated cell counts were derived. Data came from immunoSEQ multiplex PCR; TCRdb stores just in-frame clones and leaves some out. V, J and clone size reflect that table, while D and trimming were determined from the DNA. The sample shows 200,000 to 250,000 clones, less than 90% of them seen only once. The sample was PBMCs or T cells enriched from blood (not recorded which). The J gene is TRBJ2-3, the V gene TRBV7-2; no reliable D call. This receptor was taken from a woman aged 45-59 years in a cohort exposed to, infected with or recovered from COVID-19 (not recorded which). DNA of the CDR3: TGTGCCAGCAGCTTAGACTTCTTGGTCACAGATACGCAGTATTTT. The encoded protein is CASSLDFLVTDTQYF.